Each of the 4 T cell receptor beta chains below was sequenced from the same sample in a study of metastatic and nonmetastatic thyroid tumors. Thyroid surgery was performed in patients who had received no treatment beforehand. TCRdb re-processed the PCR reads through MiXCR. The sample shows about 64,000 clones, 4% to 5% of them seen only once. The sample taken for sequencing was blood. The receptors were gathered from a female donor with papillary thyroid cancer or a benign thyroid nodule (not recorded which). Some clones in this sample may be carry-over from other donors' samples.

This clone was found many times. This rearrangement joins TRBV3-1 to TRBJ2-7; 7 nucleotides match TRBD2. CDR3 length: 13 amino acids. The junction had 8 bases not matched to a gene; V was cut back by 7 bases and J by 5 bases. In germline, CDR1 is LGHDT, CDR2 YNNKEL (reference sequence). The CDR3 reads CASTRRGEDEQYF. In DNA form, the CDR3 reads TGTGCCAGCACCAGACGGGGGGAAGACGAGCAGTACTTC.

This clone was seen at least ten times. V usage is TRBV27 and J usage is TRBJ2-7; possible D gene TRBD2, 5 bases. The germline V and J ends were trimmed by 6 bases and 7 bases, with 19 bases remaining between them. Per the germline V gene, CDR1 is MNHEY and CDR2 is SMNVEV (reference sequence). The CDR3 is made up of 14 amino acids. The CDR3 here is CASSPPGFLVEQYF. The DNA for the CDR3 is TGTGCCAGCAGCCCCCCGGGATTCCTCGTGGAGCAGTACTTC.

This clone was observed at least ten times. The chain couples TRBV4-1 to TRBJ2-7, with 8 positions matching TRBD2. CDR1 MGHRA and CDR2 YSYEKL come from the germline V gene. The CDR3 has 15 amino acids. Trimming took 1 base from V and 2 from J; bases not matched to a gene: 4. The CDR3: CASSQVTGRAYEQYF. In DNA form, the CDR3 reads TGCGCCAGCAGCCAAGTCACCGGGAGGGCCTACGAGCAGTACTTC.

This clone was recorded a few times. The CDR3 region has the DNA TGTGCCAGCGGGCCTGGGAATCTAGCCAAAAACATTCAGTACTTC. Protein product: CASGPGNLAKNIQYF. The chain is built from TRBV9 and TRBJ2-4, with unresolved D. This CDR3 is built from 15 residues. Trimming removed 7 bases at V and 0 bases at J, with 14 bases between. Germline V gene data show CDR1 as SGDLS and CDR2 as YYNGEE.